This T cell receptor (beta chain) was documented in a study of blood T cell repertoires in COVID-19. Those enrolled, adults aged roughly 18 to 89 years, came from 24 US areas. Method: immunoSEQ multiplex PCR; TCRdb's copy keeps in-frame clones and lacks some. The sample has roughly 290,000 clones; nearly 90% are singletons. V lost 5 bases to trimming and J lost 6 bases, with 14 bases between them. This CDR3 spans 14 amino acids. Looked up from germline, CDR1 is MNHNS and CDR2 is SASEGT. The sample consisted of PBMCs or T cells enriched from blood (not recorded which). The chain is built from TRBV6-1 and TRBJ2-1; D might be TRBD1 (6 bases). This sequence originates from a woman aged 18-30 years with acute COVID-19. The CDR3 loop reads CASSSRDNFNEQFF. In DNA form, the CDR3 reads TGTGCCAGCAGTTCCCGGGACAACTTCAATGAGCAGTTCTTC.